This T cell receptor beta chain was profiled in a study of Graves' ophthalmopathy and Graves' hyperthyroidism. Across the whole study: Peripheral blood sampling preceded any treatment and occurred at initial diagnosis. Whole-study findings and limits: The model's ophthalmopathy progression predictions had about 69% sensitivity and 72.22% specificity.

This CDR3 spans 15 amino acids. Trimming took 1 base from V and 4 from J, leaving 13 bases between them. Germline CDR1 LGHDT, CDR2 YNNKEL (reference sequence). Amplification of the TCR beta CDR3 regions used RNA transcripts (as template). The workflow started with a first-round RT-PCR run with HTBI primers and then moved on to a second-round multiplex PCR. MiXCR, applied by TCRdb to the multiplex PCR reads, yields one record per CDR3 protein. This sample yields 200,000 to 250,000 distinct CDR3 sequences, of which roughly 21% are seen a single time; approximately 40% belongs to the top ten. In this sample, this clonotype turned up many times. The antigen remains unidentified.

The chain employs TRBV3-1 and TRBJ1-2; D ambiguous. Sequencing input: peripheral blood. The TCR comes from a woman aged 45-65 years with Graves' ophthalmopathy. The CDR3 protein is CASSQGSAWFYGYTF. The CDR3 DNA reads TGTGCCAGCAGCCAAGGATCTGCGTGGTTCTATGGCTACACCTTC.